Each of the 29 T cell receptor beta chains below was sequenced from the same sample in a study of T-cell memory formation after mild COVID-19. TCRdb used MiXCR to reprocess the 5' RACE reads, holding one entry per CDR3 protein. The repertoire holds 200,000 to 250,000 distinct CDR3 sequences, with around 25% as singletons. The sample consisted of PBMCs or a T cell subset sorted from them (not recorded which). The receptors here all came from an adult woman who had mild COVID-19 (a few samples of this study predate the infection). Cell type and time point are not known.

The chain uses TRBV29-1 and TRBJ1-1; 7 nucleotides align to TRBD1. This CDR3 spans 13 amino acids. Germline V lookup: CDR1 SQVTM, CDR2 ANQGSEA. Germline trimming cut 7 bases from V and 1 base from J; bases unmatched to any gene: 6. The DNA for the CDR3 is TGCAGCGATGCGGGACAGTGGAACACTGAAGCTTTCTTT. Translating gives CSDAGQWNTEAFF.

The V gene is TRBV12-3 or TRBV12-4, the J gene TRBJ2-1; maybe TRBD2 (6 bases). V was trimmed by 5 bases and J by 3 bases, leaving 14 bases between them. The CDR3 spans 15 residues. The CDR3 sequence is CASSLSGRNYNEQFF. The CDR3 nucleotides read TGTGCCAGCAGTCTAAGCGGGCGAAACTACAATGAGCAGTTCTTC.

This clonotype was found a few times. The genes are TRBV12-3 or TRBV12-4 and TRBJ2-5, with 10 bases aligning to TRBD2. J gave up 2 bases and V 8 bases, and 8 bases lay outside the gene matches. The CDR3 is made up of 15 amino acids. CDR3 nucleotide sequence: TGTGCCAGCCTGGTGGGACTAGCGTTTCAAGAGACCCAGTACTTC. As protein: CASLVGLAFQETQYF.

In this sample, this clonotype turned up a few times. The chain recombines TRBV12-5 with TRBJ1-1, with 8 positions matching TRBD1. Losses at the gene ends were 0 bases for V and 5 bases for J; bases not matched to a gene: 8. Per germline, CDR1 LGHNT and CDR2 FRNRAP. The CDR3 is 16 amino acids. The CDR3: CASGLVRTGGGTEAFF. The CDR3 DNA is TGTGCTAGTGGTTTGGTCCGAACAGGGGGGGGAACTGAAGCTTTCTTT.

This chain links TRBV4-1 with TRBJ2-3, with D tentatively TRBD1 (6 bases). CDR1 and CDR2 from the germline V gene are MGHRA and YSYEKL. Trimming removed 3 bases at V and 3 bases at J, with 16 bases between. CDR3 length equals 16 residues. The DNA for the CDR3 is TGCGCCAGCAGCCAGGTCGGACAGCACAAAACAGATACGCAGTATTTT. Residues: CASSQVGQHKTDTQYF.

This chain uses TRBV9 with TRBJ2-5; 8 nucleotides match TRBD2. Per the germline V gene, CDR1 is SGDLS and CDR2 is YYNGEE. V was clipped by 3 bases and J by 5 bases; unmatched bases: 9. The CDR3 is made up of 15 amino acids. The DNA of the CDR3 is TGTGCCAGCAGCGAGGGGACTAGAAAGGTCGAGACCCAGTACTTC. Amino acids: CASSEGTRKVETQYF.

This chain links TRBV9 with TRBJ2-5, with 7 bases aligning to TRBD2. Per the germline V gene, CDR1 is SGDLS and CDR2 is YYNGEE. The CDR3 totals 15 residues. The ends lost 4 bases at V and 0 bases at J; junction bases unmatched: 6. DNA for the CDR3: TGTGCCAGCAGCCTAGGCCTAGCGGACCAAGAGACCCAGTACTTC. It is translated as CASSLGLADQETQYF.

This clonotype was seen a handful of times. V and J are TRBV7-2 and TRBJ2-1, with 11 bases aligning to TRBD2. V lost 6 bases to trimming and J lost 7 bases; unmatched junction nucleotides: 8. The CDR3 contains 15 residues. In germline, CDR1 is SGHTA, CDR2 FQGNSA. CDR3 sequence reads: CASRLAGGIQNEQFF. The CDR3 bases are TGTGCCAGCAGGCTAGCGGGAGGTATACAGAATGAGCAGTTCTTC.

Only a few counts were recorded for this clonotype. V gene TRBV5-1 combines with J gene TRBJ2-1; 9 bases agree with TRBD2. V shed 0 bases, J shed 0 bases, and the junction held 4 bases outside the gene matches. In germline, CDR1 is SGHRS, CDR2 YFSETQ. The CDR3 length is 17 residues. The CDR3 spells CASSLGGSGSSYNEQFF. CDR3 DNA sequence: TGCGCCAGCAGCTTGGGGGGTAGCGGGAGCTCCTACAATGAGCAGTTCTTC.

The V gene is TRBV4-2, the J gene TRBJ2-5, with a tentative D call TRBD2 (6 bases). The V gene's germline CDR1 is LGHNA and CDR2 YNFKEQ. V shed 3 bases and J shed 4 bases, with 9 bases lying between them. There are 13 residues in the CDR3. The CDR3 DNA follows: TGTGCCAGCAGCCAGGCGGGACCAGAGACCCAGTACTTC. It is translated as CASSQAGPETQYF.

This clonotype turned up a few times. The chain recombines TRBV7-6 with TRBJ2-3; 11 bases are shared with TRBD2. CDR1 is SGHVS and CDR2 is FNYEAQ in the germline V gene. V dropped 6 bases and J dropped 2; count of bases not matched to a gene: 7. The CDR3 runs to 16 residues. DNA of the CDR3: TGTGCCAGCAGGCTAGCGGGGGGCCTAAACACAGATACGCAGTATTTT. Encoded protein: CASRLAGGLNTDTQYF.

The V and J genes are TRBV10-2 and TRBJ1-2; 7 nucleotides agree with TRBD1. Trimming cost V 6 bases and J 0 bases; bases outside gene matches: 10. This CDR3 region has 16 residues. Germline-derived CDR1 and CDR2 are WSHSY and SAAADI. Here the CDR3 reads CASRENPGTANYGYTF. The DNA of the CDR3 is TGCGCCAGCAGAGAGAACCCAGGGACAGCTAACTATGGCTACACCTTC.

V is TRBV15 and J is TRBJ2-3; 9 nucleotides line up with TRBD2. This CDR3 comprises 16 residues. Trimming took 2 bases from V and 3 from J; bases not matched to a gene: 6. CDR1 LNHNV and CDR2 YYDKDF come from the germline V gene (reference sequence). CDR3 sequence (DNA): TGTGCCACCAGCAGACTCCCGGGACTAGCAACAGATACGCAGTATTTT. This sequence encodes CATSRLPGLATDTQYF.

The chain carries TRBV5-1 and TRBJ2-6; D may be TRBD1 (5 bases). The CDR3 has 16 amino acids. V lost 1 base to trimming and J lost 3 bases, with 11 bases between them. Germline CDR1 reads SGHRS; CDR2 reads YFSETQ. The CDR3 coding sequence is TGCGCCAGCAGCTTGAAAGGGGATGGTGGGGCCAACGTCCTGACTTTC. Translating gives CASSLKGDGGANVLTF.

In this sample, this clonotype turned up a few times. This rearrangement joins TRBV12-3 or TRBV12-4 to TRBJ2-1; TRBD2 matches 7 bases. V shed 3 bases and J 10 bases; nucleotides not matched to a gene: 12. The CDR3 runs to 15 residues. CDR3 protein: CASSFYREARGEQFF. As DNA, the CDR3 is TGTGCCAGCAGTTTTTATCGGGAGGCTCGCGGGGAGCAGTTCTTC.

This clonotype was seen repeatedly, ten times or more. V usage is TRBV9 and J usage is TRBJ2-3; TRBD2 matches at 12 bases. The germline V gene encodes CDR1 SGDLS and CDR2 YYNGEE. J gave up 3 bases and V 3 bases, and 2 bases lay outside the gene matches. The CDR3 has 15 amino acids. Here the CDR3 reads CASSATSGGTDTQYF. For the CDR3, the DNA is TGTGCCAGCAGCGCGACTAGCGGGGGAACAGATACGCAGTATTTT.

The CDR3 region has the DNA TGTGCCAGCAGTTCGGGACTAGTCCAGCATTTT. Amino acid sequence: CASSSGLVQHF. V and J are TRBV27 and TRBJ1-5; perhaps TRBD1 as D (5 bases). The CDR3 sequence is 11 residues long. Germline CDR1 is MNHEY and CDR2 is SMNVEV (reference sequence). Deletions cut 4 bases from V and 12 bases from J, with 10 bases between.

V and J are TRBV6-1 and TRBJ1-6; weak D call: TRBD1 (5 bases). With 1 base removed from V and 10 bases from J, the gap between germline ends came to 23 bases. CDR1 and CDR2 from the germline V gene are MNHNS and SASEGT. There are 18 residues in the CDR3. The CDR3 DNA sequence: TGTGCCAGCAGTGAAGAGGGACTTCAGGCCAGGTGGGGCTCACCCCTCCACTTT. It specifies CASSEEGLQARWGSPLHF.

This clonotype was seen more than once but under ten times. This chain joins TRBV7-2 and TRBJ2-7; D gene uncertain. Trimming cost V 5 bases and J 3 bases, with 14 bases left between them. The CDR3 is 14 residues long. The germline CDR1 and CDR2 sequences are SGHTA and FQGNSA. The CDR3, as DNA: TGTGCCAGCAGCCCAAGCTGGAATGACTACGAGCAGTACTTC. As protein: CASSPSWNDYEQYF.

V gene TRBV10-3 combines with J gene TRBJ2-5; TRBD1 matches at 8 bases. Germline CDR1 and CDR2: ENHRY and SYGVKD. The CDR3 totals 13 residues. The junction had 6 bases not matched to a gene; V was cut back by 10 bases and J by 2 bases. CDR3 region: CATGQGGQETQYF. CDR3 DNA sequence: TGTGCCACCGGACAGGGAGGACAAGAGACCCAGTACTTC.

The chain couples TRBV20-1 to TRBJ2-6, with TRBD1 matching 8 bases. Germline values: CDR1 DFQATT, CDR2 SNEGSKA (reference sequence). The length of the CDR3 is 16 residues. J gave up 2 bases and V 3 bases, and 6 bases lay outside the gene matches. The DNA for the CDR3 is TGCAGTGCTAGCCGGTCAGGGGGCGCTGGGGCCAACGTCCTGACTTTC. Residues: CSASRSGGAGANVLTF.

Only a few counts were recorded for this clonotype. In nucleotides, the CDR3 is TGCAGCGTTGTTGACCAGGGGGGGAATCAGCCCCAGCATTTT. This encodes CSVVDQGGNQPQHF. The chain has TRBV29-1 and TRBJ1-5; 7 bases align to TRBD1. The CDR3 is made up of 14 amino acids. CDR1 and CDR2 (germline): SQVTM, ANQGSEA. J gave up 4 bases and V 4 bases, and 7 bases lay outside the gene matches.

This clonotype was counted many times. The chain employs TRBV19 and TRBJ2-3; 10 bases agree with TRBD2. The J segment lost 4 bases and the V segment lost 6 bases, leaving 7 bases of the junction unmatched. The CDR3 totals 15 residues. Germline values: CDR1 LNHDA, CDR2 SQIVND (reference sequence). This chain's CDR3 is CASRAASGRADTQYF. CDR3 nucleotides: TGTGCCAGTAGAGCGGCTAGCGGGAGAGCAGATACGCAGTATTTT.

Points on this clonotype: An end of the junction differs from the germline gene, which may be a read error. The chain is built from TRBV20-1 and TRBJ1-1, with D maybe TRBD1 (5 bases). The CDR3 is made up of 14 amino acids. Looked up from germline, CDR1 is DFQATT and CDR2 is SNEGSKA (reference sequence). The CDR3 region is CSARERRANTEAFF. CDR3 in DNA: TGCAGTGCTCGAGAACGCAGGGCGAACACTGAAGCTTTCTTT.

The V and J genes are TRBV4-1 and TRBJ2-2; tentatively, D is TRBD1 (6 bases). The CDR3 is 18 amino acids. Trimming cost V 1 base and J 2 bases, with 17 bases left between them. Germline CDR1 and CDR2: MGHRA and YSYEKL. Written as DNA, the CDR3 is TGCGCCAGCAGCCAAGTAACAGGGCCCGGGCCCAACACCGGGGAGCTGTTTTTT. Translating it yields CASSQVTGPGPNTGELFF.

The chain uses TRBV6-2 or TRBV6-3 and TRBJ2-7; either TRBD1 or TRBD2 may supply D (7 bases each). Germline values: CDR1 MNHEY, CDR2 SVGEGT. V lost 5 bases to trimming and J lost 4 bases, with 18 bases between them. The CDR3 covers 15 residues. The CDR3 here is CASSRWEGAVYEQYF. CDR3 bases: TGTGCCAGCAGTAGATGGGAGGGGGCGGTTTACGAGCAGTACTTC.

This clonotype was seen ten or more times. V gene TRBV24-1 combines with J gene TRBJ2-3; TRBD2 might be the D (6 bases). Germline V gene lookup returns CDR1 KGHDR and CDR2 SFDVKD. The CDR3 has 15 residues. The V gene lost 2 bases and the J gene lost 3 bases, with 11 bases spanning the gap. Written as DNA, the CDR3 is TGTGCCACCAGTGATTCGGGAGTAAGGACAGATACGCAGTATTTT. Amino acid sequence: CATSDSGVRTDTQYF.

This clonotype occurred once. The V call is TRBV29-1, the J call TRBJ2-4; 8 nucleotides line up with TRBD2. CDR3 length equals 14 residues. Per the germline V gene, CDR1 is SQVTM and CDR2 is ANQGSEA. V lost 7 bases to trimming and J lost 6 bases; unmatched junction nucleotides: 11. DNA of the CDR3: TGCAGCGCCTACCGAGCGGGAGTTGCAAACATTCAGTACTTC. Amino acid sequence: CSAYRAGVANIQYF.

This clonotype was seen a few times. The chain combines TRBV7-3 with TRBJ1-4; TRBD1 is a possible D gene (5 bases). CDR1 is SGHTA, CDR2 FQGTGA, per germline. Deletions cut 5 bases from V and 3 bases from J, with 13 bases between. The CDR3 covers 15 residues. The DNA of the CDR3 is TGTGCCAGCAGCCGGAGTAGGGGCGCTAATGAAAAACTGTTTTTT. This encodes CASSRSRGANEKLFF.